The 18 T cell receptor gamma chains below come from one sample, sequenced in a study of γδ T cells in repeated Plasmodium falciparum infection. Vgamma9/Vdelta2+ and Vdelta2-negative gammadelta T cells were flow-sorted from PBMC for bulk sequencing. TCRdb called clones from the multiplex PCR reads again using CATT. Here the sample spans around 27,000 gamma-chain clones, around 1.4% being singletons. Material: gamma-delta T cells from blood. Receptors were obtained from a pool of human donors (malaria-infected and uninfected, not separated).

This clone was counted ten times or more. This rearrangement joins TRGV8 to TRGJ1 or TRGJ2. Germline loops: CDR1 VENAVY, CDR2 YDSYNSRV. The CDR3 runs 13 residues. After removal of 3 bases from V and 4 bases from J, the junction contained 6 bases not matched to a gene. The CDR3 DNA reads as TGTGCCACCTGGGATTTAGGGTATTATAAGAAACTCTTT. The encoded protein is CATWDLGYYKKLF.

This clone was counted only a few times. The translation of this DNA and the TCRdb protein of a much larger clone differ at residue 6, probably owing to a read error; the protein shown here is translated from the DNA. The CDR3 protein is CALWEASADVAGKKIKVF. The CDR3 DNA reads as TGTGCCTTGTGGGAGGCGTCGGCAGACGTTGCGGGCAAAAAAATCAAGGTATTT. The rearrangement uses TRGV9 and TRGJP. TCRdb is silent on the J gene; assignment here came from matching the DNA to germline. This CDR3 has 18 amino acids. In germline, CDR1 is GITISATS, CDR2 ISYDGTV (reference sequence). J lost 12 bases, V lost 2 bases, and 16 bases had no gene match.

This clone is deemed medium-sized. Other DNA sequences within the sample encode an identical CDR3. The genes are TRGV9 and TRGJP. V trimming: 4 bases; J trimming: 7 bases; junction bases outside the gene matches: 4. Germline V gene data show CDR1 as GITISATS and CDR2 as ISYDGTV (reference sequence). The CDR3 extends over 15 amino acids. The CDR3 DNA follows: TGTGCCTTGTGGGATGGGGAGTTGGGCAAAAAAATCAAGGTATTT. This gives the protein CALWDGELGKKIKVF.

The V gene is TRGV9, the J gene TRGJ1 or TRGJ2. TCRdb is silent on the J gene; assignment here came from matching the DNA to germline. The CDR3 is made up of 15 amino acids. Germline CDR1 GITISATS, CDR2 ISYDGTV (reference sequence). V dropped 2 bases and J dropped 4; count of bases not matched to a gene: 11. CDR3 DNA sequence: TGTGCCTTGTGGGAGGGGGTATCGGGCTATTATAAGAAACTCTTT. It encodes CALWEGVSGYYKKLF.

The sample holds a few counts of this clone. The protein recorded in TCRdb matches a much larger clone and deviates from this DNA's translation at residue 4, suggesting a read error; the protein here is obtained by translating the DNA. The chain recombines TRGV9 with TRGJP. TCRdb lists no J gene, so it was determined here by aligning the DNA to germline. The CDR3 covers 19 residues. Germline CDR1 reads GITISATS; CDR2 reads ISYDGTV (reference sequence). The CDR3 nucleotides read TGTGCCTTGCGGGAGGTTGACCCCCCTGGGGAGTTGGGCAAAAAAATCAAGGTATTT. It is translated as CALREVDPPGELGKKIKVF.

This clone was counted many times. V gene TRGV2 combines with J gene TRGJP2. The length of the CDR3 is 15 residues. Trimming cost V 4 bases and J 0 bases; bases outside gene matches: 5. Germline CDR1 is EGSNGY and CDR2 is YDSYNSKV. The DNA of the CDR3 is TGTGCCACCTGGGAAAATTATAGTAGTGATTGGATCAAGACGTTT. Protein: CATWENYSSDWIKTF.

This clone showed up many times. The chain recombines TRGV9 with TRGJ1 or TRGJ2. After removal of 4 bases from V and 2 bases from J, the junction contained 5 bases not matched to a gene. Germline-derived CDR1 and CDR2 are GITISATS and ISYDGTV (reference sequence). The CDR3 has 13 residues. This CDR3 is CALWDEHYYKKLF. DNA for the CDR3: TGTGCCTTGTGGGACGAACATTATTATAAGAAACTCTTT.

As regards this clone: TCRdb pairs this DNA with a much larger clone's protein that differs at residue 10, likely a read error; the protein shown was translated from the DNA. This chain connects TRGV2 to TRGJ1 or TRGJ2. TCRdb gives no J gene; it was assigned here by matching the DNA to germline. The length of the CDR3 is 13 residues. The germline CDR1 and CDR2 sequences are EGSNGY and YDSYNSKV. CDR3 region: CATWDARGYEKLF. The DNA of the CDR3 is TGTGCCACCTGGGACGCCCGGGGTTATGAGAAACTCTTT.

This clone was counted only a few times. A far more abundant clone sits one base away, making this likely a read error. The same CDR3 also results from other DNA sequences found in this sample. This chain connects TRGV3 to TRGJP2. This CDR3 has 14 amino acids. Germline V gene lookup returns CDR1 VTNTFY and CDR2 YDVSTARD (reference sequence). V gave up 3 bases and J gave up 8 bases; unmatched junction bases: 9. CDR3 protein: CATWDRSRDWIKTF. CDR3 bases: TGTGCCACCTGGGACCGGTCAAGGGATTGGATCAAGACGTTT.

Of note for this clone: The TCRdb protein comes from a much larger clone and disagrees with this DNA's translation at residue 6, likely due to a read error; the protein given here is derived from the DNA. CDR3 sequence reads: CATWDMKSGWFKIF. The CDR3 bases are TGTGCCACCTGGGATATGAAAAGTGGTTGGTTCAAGATATTT. V and J are TRGV8 and TRGJP1. The CDR3 covers 14 residues. Germline V gene sequence: CDR1 VENAVY, CDR2 YDSYNSRV. With V trimmed by 2 bases and J by 7 bases, 7 bases remained unmatched.

By sample share, this clone is medium-sized. V usage is TRGV9 and J usage is TRGJ1 or TRGJ2. The length of the CDR3 is 11 residues. Germline values: CDR1 GITISATS, CDR2 ISYDGTV (reference sequence). The J segment lost 12 bases and the V segment lost 0 bases, leaving 5 bases of the junction unmatched. As DNA, the CDR3 is TGTGCCTTGTGGGAGGTGAAGGCGAAACTCTTT. This encodes CALWEVKAKLF.

This clone was counted many times. The protein recorded in TCRdb matches a much larger clone and deviates from this DNA's translation at residue 7, suggesting a read error; the protein here is obtained by translating the DNA. The V and J genes are TRGV8 and TRGJ1 or TRGJ2. Germline CDR1 and CDR2: VENAVY and YDSYNSRV. With 3 bases clipped from V and 6 bases from J, the junction kept 5 bases outside the gene matches. The CDR3 length is 12 residues. CDR3: CATWDPTYKKLF. Here the CDR3 DNA reads TGTGCCACCTGGGATCCTACTTATAAGAAACTCTTT.

In its sample, this clone was seen a few times. The likely explanation is a read error, given a far larger clone one base away. Other nucleotide sequences in the sample specify the same CDR3. The rearrangement joins TRGV4 to TRGJ1 or TRGJ2. No J segment appears in TCRdb, so it was assigned here by matching the sequence to germline. In germline, CDR1 is EGSTGY, CDR2 YDSYTSSV. This CDR3 comprises 13 residues. The CDR3 sequence is CATWDGRCYKKLF. The CDR3 DNA follows: TGTGCCACTTGGGATGGGCGGTGTTATAAGAAACTCTTT.

This clone was found a few times. A read error likely explains this, since a far larger clone differs by one base. Other DNA sequences in the sample encode the same CDR3. V and J are TRGV9 and TRGJ1 or TRGJ2. No J segment appears in TCRdb, so it was assigned here by matching the sequence to germline. The V gene end was trimmed by 2 bases and the J gene end by 7 bases; junction bases not matched to a gene: 11. The CDR3 sequence is 14 residues long. Germline CDR1 is GITISATS and CDR2 is ISYDGTV (reference sequence). CDR3 sequence (DNA): TGTGCCTTGTGGGAGGCCCCTTTTTACTATAAGAAACTCTTT. It is translated as CALWEAPFYYKKLF.

This clone was seen only a few times. A far larger clone is just one base off, so this is likely a read error. Other nucleotide sequences in the sample specify the same CDR3. The gene calls are TRGV3 and TRGJP2. TCRdb offers no J gene call, so here the DNA was matched to germline to obtain one. The CDR3 runs 18 residues. The germline V gene encodes CDR1 VTNTFY and CDR2 YDVSTARD (reference sequence). CDR3 DNA sequence: TGTGCCACCTGGGACAGGCCTTGGGGGTATAGCAGTGATTGGATCAAGACGTTT. Protein product: CATWDRPWGYSSDWIKTF.

This clone came up many times. The chain joins TRGV5 to TRGJ1 or TRGJ2. Germline CDR1 VINAFY, CDR2 YDVSNSKD. This CDR3 has 13 amino acids. The V gene end was trimmed by 0 bases and the J gene end by 7 bases; junction bases not matched to a gene: 6. The CDR3 DNA reads as TGTGCCACCTGGGACAGGCAGGGGTATAAGAAACTCTTT. Translated, it gives CATWDRQGYKKLF.

With respect to this clone: The amino acid sequence in TCRdb belongs to a much larger clone and departs from this DNA's translation at residue 3, likely a sequencing read error; the sequence shown is translated from the DNA. This sequence joins TRGV3 and TRGJ1 or TRGJ2. TCRdb lists no J gene, so it was determined here by aligning the DNA to germline. The CDR3 extends over 13 amino acids. Germline V gene lookup returns CDR1 VTNTFY and CDR2 YDVSTARD (reference sequence). CDR3 protein: CAAWDHLYYKKLF. The CDR3 DNA is TGTGCCGCCTGGGACCATCTCTATTATAAGAAACTCTTT.

Turning to this clone: The translation of this DNA and the TCRdb protein of a much larger clone differ at residue 2, probably owing to a read error; the protein shown here is translated from the DNA. The chain joins TRGV2 to TRGJ1 or TRGJ2. The CDR3 contains 16 residues. Per germline, CDR1 EGSNGY and CDR2 YDSYNSKV. This CDR3 reads CTTWDGRRGYYYKKLF. In DNA form, the CDR3 reads TGTACCACCTGGGACGGGCGGCGAGGTTATTATTATAAGAAACTCTTT.